Detailed here is one T cell receptor beta chain. Its antigen is still unknown. MiXCR, applied by TCRdb to the RT-PCR reads, yields one record per CDR3 protein. The sample has 300,000 to 350,000 distinct CDR3 sequences, roughly 20% seen once. These data belong to a study of response to subunit inactivated influenza vaccine. Looked up from germline, CDR1 is KGHSH and CDR2 is LQKENI. CDR3 length: 16 amino acids. V dropped 6 bases and J dropped 0 bases, with 12 bases sitting between them. General study findings and limits: Each seasonal flu vaccination may recruit only limited new T cells, authors suggested.

The source was PBMCs from blood, collected approximately 20 months after vaccination. This sequence was found in a man in his fifties or sixties who received an inactivated influenza vaccine. This chain uses TRBV18 with TRBJ1-6; D is unclear. CDR3 amino acids: CASSSGGSSYNSPLHF. The DNA for the CDR3 is TGTGCCAGCTCGTCTGGTGGGAGCTCCTATAATTCACCCCTCCACTTT.